These 7 T cell receptor beta chains share one sample of origin, sequenced in a study of OX40 agonist ivuxolimab in advanced cancers. TCRdb's copy holds only in-frame clones and misses some; the assay was immunoSEQ multiplex PCR. The sample shows about 32,000 clones, 84% of them seen only once. The sample was CD4+ or CD8+ T cells sorted from blood, taken in a trial of the OX40 agonist ivuxolimab. Receptors originate from an adult with an advanced solid tumor such as melanoma, head and neck, liver or kidney cancer.

The V call is TRBV29-1, the J call TRBJ2-3, with a possible D match to TRBD2 (6 bases). V lost 1 base and J lost 0, with 17 bases in between. The CDR3 spans 17 residues. CDR1 is SQVTM, CDR2 ANQGSEA, per germline. CDR3 sequence reads: CSVEGRLIAASTDTQYF. CDR3 DNA sequence: TGCAGCGTTGAAGGCCGGTTGATAGCGGCTAGCACAGATACGCAGTATTTT.

The chain combines TRBV28 with TRBJ2-3; 9 bases agree with TRBD2. V shed 3 bases, J shed 2 bases, and the junction held 3 bases outside the gene matches. Germline CDR1 reads MDHEN; CDR2 reads SYDVKM. The CDR3 runs 15 residues. The CDR3 DNA reads as TGTGCCAGCAGTTTTCTAGCGGGGCACACAGATACGCAGTATTTT. Encoded protein: CASSFLAGHTDTQYF.

The chain links TRBV9 to TRBJ2-2, with D hard to call. Germline-derived CDR1 and CDR2 are SGDLS and YYNGEE. Between the trimmed V and J ends, which lost 5 bases and 6 bases, there was a span of 14 bases. The CDR3 is 14 amino acids. The CDR3 here is CASSHDGGAGELFF. DNA of the CDR3: TGTGCCAGCAGTCATGACGGTGGAGCCGGGGAGCTGTTTTTT.

V usage is TRBV6-1 and J usage is TRBJ1-5; D not certain. Trimming pared 4 bases from V and 4 bases from J, leaving 17 bases between. This CDR3 comprises 16 residues. CDR1 is MNHNS, CDR2 SASEGT, per germline. The CDR3 DNA reads as TGTGCCAGCAGTGTCAGCCAGAGGGCGGGGAATCAGCCCCAGCATTTT. Its translation: CASSVSQRAGNQPQHF.

The chain joins TRBV6-6 to TRBJ1-6; 8 bases line up with TRBD1. The germline V gene has CDR1 MNHNY and CDR2 SVGAGI (reference sequence). The CDR3 has 15 residues. The V and J ends lost 4 bases and 7 bases, in that order; junction bases with no gene match: 6. The CDR3, as DNA: TGTGCCAGCAGTTGGACAGGGTGGGGGAATTCACCCCTCCACTTT. Its translation is CASSWTGWGNSPLHF.

This clone was seen only a few times. J is TRBJ1-1 and V is TRBV9; possible D gene TRBD1, 6 bases. The V gene's germline CDR1 is SGDLS and CDR2 YYNGEE. The CDR3 runs 15 residues. V was shortened by 3 bases and J by 0 bases, with 12 bases between the two germline ends. CDR3 DNA: TGTGCCAGCAGCGCCTGGGACACCTTGAACACTGAAGCTTTCTTT. This gives the protein CASSAWDTLNTEAFF.

The chain is built from TRBV9 and TRBJ2-7; D perhaps matches TRBD1 (6 bases). V lost 4 bases and J 1 base, leaving 15 bases between the germline ends. The CDR3 totals 15 residues. Germline-derived CDR1 and CDR2 are SGDLS and YYNGEE. This CDR3 is CASSPAGTLSYEQYF. The CDR3 DNA is TGTGCCAGCAGCCCCGCCGGGACACTTTCCTACGAGCAGTACTTC.